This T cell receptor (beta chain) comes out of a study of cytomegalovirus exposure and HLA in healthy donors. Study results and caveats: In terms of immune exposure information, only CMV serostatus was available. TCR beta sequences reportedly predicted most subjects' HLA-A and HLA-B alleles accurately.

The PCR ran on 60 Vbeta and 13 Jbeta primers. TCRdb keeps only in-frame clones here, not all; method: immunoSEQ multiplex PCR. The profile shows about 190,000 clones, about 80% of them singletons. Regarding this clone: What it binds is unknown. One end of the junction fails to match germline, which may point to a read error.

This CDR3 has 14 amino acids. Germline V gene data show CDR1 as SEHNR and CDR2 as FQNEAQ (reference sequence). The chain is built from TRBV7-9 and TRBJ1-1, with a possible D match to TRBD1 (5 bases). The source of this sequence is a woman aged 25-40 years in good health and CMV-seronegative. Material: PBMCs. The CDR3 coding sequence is TGTTCCAGCAGCCCAAACCAGGGCTTCCCTGAAGCTTTCTTT. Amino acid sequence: CSSSPNQGFPEAFF. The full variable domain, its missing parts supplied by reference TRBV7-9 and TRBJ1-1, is DTGVSQNPRHKITKRGQNVTFRCDPISEHNRLYWYRQTLGQGPEFLTYFQNEAQLEKSRLLSDRFSAERPKGSFSTLEIQRTEQGDSAMYLCSSSPNQGFPEAFFGQGTRLTVV.